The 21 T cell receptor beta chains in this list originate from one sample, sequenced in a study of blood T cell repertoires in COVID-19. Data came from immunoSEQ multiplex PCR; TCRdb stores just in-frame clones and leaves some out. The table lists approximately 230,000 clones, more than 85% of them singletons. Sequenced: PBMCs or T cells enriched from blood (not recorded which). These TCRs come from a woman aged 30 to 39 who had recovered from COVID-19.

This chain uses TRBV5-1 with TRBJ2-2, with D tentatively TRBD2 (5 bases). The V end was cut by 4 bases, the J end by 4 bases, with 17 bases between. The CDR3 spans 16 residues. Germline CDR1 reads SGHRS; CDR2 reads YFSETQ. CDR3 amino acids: CASSAASSLGTGELFF. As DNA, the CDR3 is TGCGCCAGCAGCGCCGCTTCTAGCCTCGGCACCGGGGAGCTGTTTTTT.

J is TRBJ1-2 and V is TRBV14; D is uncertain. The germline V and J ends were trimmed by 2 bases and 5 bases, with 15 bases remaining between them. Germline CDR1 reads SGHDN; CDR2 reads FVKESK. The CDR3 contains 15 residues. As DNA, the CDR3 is TGTGCCAGCAGCCAACCGGGTGGAACCGTTTATGGCTACACCTTC. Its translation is CASSQPGGTVYGYTF.

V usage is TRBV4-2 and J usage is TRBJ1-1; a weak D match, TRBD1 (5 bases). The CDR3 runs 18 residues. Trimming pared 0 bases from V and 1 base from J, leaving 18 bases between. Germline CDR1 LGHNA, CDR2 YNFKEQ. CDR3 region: CASSQDIVATATNTEAFF. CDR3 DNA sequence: TGTGCCAGCAGCCAAGATATCGTCGCGACAGCCACGAACACTGAAGCTTTCTTT.

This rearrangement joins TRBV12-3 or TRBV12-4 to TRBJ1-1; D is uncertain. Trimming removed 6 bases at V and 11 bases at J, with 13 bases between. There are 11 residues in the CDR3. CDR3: CASSDYPRAFF. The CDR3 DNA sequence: TGTGCCAGCAGCGATTATCCACGGGCTTTCTTT.

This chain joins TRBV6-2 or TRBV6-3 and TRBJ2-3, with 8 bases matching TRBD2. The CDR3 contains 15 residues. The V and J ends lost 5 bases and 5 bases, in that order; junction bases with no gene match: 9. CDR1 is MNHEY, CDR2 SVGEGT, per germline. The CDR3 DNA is TGTGCCAGCAGTCCCTGGACTAGCAAGAGAGATACGCAGTATTTT. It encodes CASSPWTSKRDTQYF.

The DNA for the CDR3 is TGTGCCACCAGTCGTGCGGGTGAGCAGTTCTTC. Protein: CATSRAGEQFF. The V and J genes are TRBV24-1 and TRBJ2-1, with D maybe TRBD2 (5 bases). Germline V gene data show CDR1 as KGHDR and CDR2 as SFDVKD. The germline V and J ends were trimmed by 6 bases and 9 bases, with 8 bases remaining between them. The CDR3 contains 11 residues.

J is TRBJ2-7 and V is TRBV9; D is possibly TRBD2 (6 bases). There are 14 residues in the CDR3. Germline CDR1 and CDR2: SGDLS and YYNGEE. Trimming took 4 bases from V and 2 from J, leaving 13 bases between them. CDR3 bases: TGTGCCAGCAGCCCATCTAGCGCCGCCTACGAGCAGTACTTC. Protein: CASSPSSAAYEQYF.

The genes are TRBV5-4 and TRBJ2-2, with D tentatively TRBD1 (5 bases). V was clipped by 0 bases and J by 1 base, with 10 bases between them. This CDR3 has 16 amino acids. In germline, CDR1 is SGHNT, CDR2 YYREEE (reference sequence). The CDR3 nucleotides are TGTGCCAGCAGCTTGGTGGGGCAGCTGAACACCGGGGAGCTGTTTTTT. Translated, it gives CASSLVGQLNTGELFF.

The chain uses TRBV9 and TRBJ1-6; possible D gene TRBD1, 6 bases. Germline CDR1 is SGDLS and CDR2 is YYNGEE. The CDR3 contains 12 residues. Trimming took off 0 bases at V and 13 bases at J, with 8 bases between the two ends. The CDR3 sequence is CASSVARGPLHF. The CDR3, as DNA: TGTGCCAGCAGCGTAGCCAGGGGTCCCCTCCACTTT.

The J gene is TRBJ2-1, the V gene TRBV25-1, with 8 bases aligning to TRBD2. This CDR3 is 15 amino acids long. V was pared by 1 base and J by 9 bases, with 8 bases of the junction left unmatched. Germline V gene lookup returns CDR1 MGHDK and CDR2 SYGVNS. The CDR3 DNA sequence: TGTGCCAGCAGTGAATCGAAAGCGGGAGTAAGTGAGCAGTTCTTC. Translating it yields CASSESKAGVSEQFF.

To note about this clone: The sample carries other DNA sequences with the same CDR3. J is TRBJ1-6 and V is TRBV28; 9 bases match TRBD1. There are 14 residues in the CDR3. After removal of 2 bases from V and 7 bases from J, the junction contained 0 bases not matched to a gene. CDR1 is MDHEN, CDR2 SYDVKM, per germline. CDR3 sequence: CASSLGQGNSPLHF. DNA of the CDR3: TGTGCCAGCAGTTTAGGACAGGGGAATTCACCCCTCCACTTT.

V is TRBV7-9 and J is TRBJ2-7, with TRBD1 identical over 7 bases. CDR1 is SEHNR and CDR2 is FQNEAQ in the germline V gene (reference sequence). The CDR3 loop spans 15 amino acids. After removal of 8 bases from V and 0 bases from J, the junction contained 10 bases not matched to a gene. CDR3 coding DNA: TGTGCCAGCGGCCTAAGGGACAGCAGCTCCTACGAGCAGTACTTC. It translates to CASGLRDSSSYEQYF.

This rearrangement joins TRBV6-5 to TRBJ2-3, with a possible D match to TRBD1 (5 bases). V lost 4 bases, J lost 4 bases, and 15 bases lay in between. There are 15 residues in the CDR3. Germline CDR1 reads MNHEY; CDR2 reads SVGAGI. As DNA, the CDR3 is TGTGCCAGCAGTTTCCGTTACACAGGACCAGATACGCAGTATTTT. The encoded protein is CASSFRYTGPDTQYF.

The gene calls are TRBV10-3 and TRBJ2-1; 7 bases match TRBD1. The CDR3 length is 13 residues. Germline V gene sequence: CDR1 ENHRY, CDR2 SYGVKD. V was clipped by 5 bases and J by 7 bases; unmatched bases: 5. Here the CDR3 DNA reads TGTGCCATCAGTATCGACAGGGTAAATGAGCAGTTCTTC. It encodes CAISIDRVNEQFF.

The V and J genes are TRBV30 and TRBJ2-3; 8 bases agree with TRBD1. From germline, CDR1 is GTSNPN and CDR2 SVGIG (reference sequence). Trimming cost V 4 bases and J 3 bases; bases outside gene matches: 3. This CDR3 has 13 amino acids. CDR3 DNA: TGTGCCTGGACACAGGGGGATACAGATACGCAGTATTTT. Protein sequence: CAWTQGDTDTQYF.

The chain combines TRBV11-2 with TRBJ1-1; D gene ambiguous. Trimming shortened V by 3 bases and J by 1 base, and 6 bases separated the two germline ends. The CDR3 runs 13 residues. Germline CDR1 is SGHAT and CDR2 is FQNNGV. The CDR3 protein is CASSFEKNTEAFF. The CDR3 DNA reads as TGTGCCAGCAGCTTTGAGAAGAACACTGAAGCTTTCTTT.

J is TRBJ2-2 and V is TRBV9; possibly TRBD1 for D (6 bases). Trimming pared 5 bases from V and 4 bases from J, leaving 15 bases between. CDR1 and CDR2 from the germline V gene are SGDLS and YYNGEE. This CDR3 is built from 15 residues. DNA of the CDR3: TGTGCCAGCAGTCCTCTAGGGGGACCCACCGGGGAGCTGTTTTTT. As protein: CASSPLGGPTGELFF.

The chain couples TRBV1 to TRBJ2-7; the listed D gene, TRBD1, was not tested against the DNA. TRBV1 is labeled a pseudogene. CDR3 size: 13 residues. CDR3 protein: CTSGQGNYYEQYF. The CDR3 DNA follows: TGCACCAGCGGACAGGGAAACTACTACGAGCAGTACTTC.

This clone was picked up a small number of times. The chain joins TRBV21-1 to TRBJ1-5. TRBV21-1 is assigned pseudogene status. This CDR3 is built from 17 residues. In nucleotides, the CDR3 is TGTGCCAGCAGCAAAGTTGGGGACTTGACAAGCAATCAGCCCCAGCATTTT. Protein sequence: CASSKVGDLTSNQPQHF.

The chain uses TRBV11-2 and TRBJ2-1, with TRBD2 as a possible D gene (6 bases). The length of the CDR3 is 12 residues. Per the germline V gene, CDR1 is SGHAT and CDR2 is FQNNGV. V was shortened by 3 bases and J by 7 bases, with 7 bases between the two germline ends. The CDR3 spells CASSFGGNEQFF. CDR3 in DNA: TGTGCCAGCAGCTTCGGGGGAAATGAGCAGTTCTTC. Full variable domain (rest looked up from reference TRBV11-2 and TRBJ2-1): EAGVAQSPRYKIIEKRQSVAFWCNPISGHATLYWYQQILGQGPKLLIQFQNNGVVDDSQLPKDRFSAERLKGVDSTLKIQPAKLEDSAVYLCASSFGGNEQFFGPGTRLTVL.

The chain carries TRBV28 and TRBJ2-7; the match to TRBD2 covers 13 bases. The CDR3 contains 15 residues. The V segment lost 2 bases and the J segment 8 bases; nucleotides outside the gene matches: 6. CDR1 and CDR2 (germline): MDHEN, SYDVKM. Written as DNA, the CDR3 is TGTGCCAGCAGTTTAAGGACTAGCGGGAGCCCTAAGCAGTACTTC. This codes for CASSLRTSGSPKQYF. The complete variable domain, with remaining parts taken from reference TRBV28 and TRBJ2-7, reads DVKVTQSSRYLVKRTGEKVFLECVQDMDHENMFWYRQDPGLGLRLIYFSYDVKMKEKGDIPEGYSVSREKKERFSLILESASTNQTSMYLCASSLRTSGSPKQYFGPGTRLTVT.